This T cell receptor (beta chain) appears in the sequencing data of a study of T cells in Graves' hyperthyroidism and ophthalmopathy. V was cut by 7 bases and J by 0 bases, with 10 bases left in between. The CDR3 length is 14 residues. Study outcomes and limitations: Stable hyperthyroidism and ophthalmopathy were separated using 13 V-J signatures.

Template material for amplifying TCR beta CDR3 regions consisted of RNA transcripts. HTBI primers drove first-round RT-PCR of the TCR CDR3. TCRdb recomputed calls from the multiplex PCR reads with MiXCR, one row per CDR3 protein. The table records roughly 510,000 distinct CDR3 sequences, 20% of them present only once. This clonotype was recorded once. The antigen is not known. Those with hyperthyroidism were 18 to 65 years old, newly diagnosed, and ill for under 2 months. Diagnosis relied on clinical symptoms, serum thyroxine and TRAb, thyroid ultrasound and orbital computed tomography. The authors obtained PBMCs from 7.5 to 10 ml of fresh peripheral blood.

This chain joins TRBV12-3 or TRBV12-4 and TRBJ1-3; D gene uncertain. The sequence derives from a man between 18 and 35 years old with Graves' hyperthyroidism. The sequencing input was blood. DNA for the CDR3: TGTGCCAGCACTCTGTTCAACTCTGGAAACACCATATATTTT. Amino acids: CASTLFNSGNTIYF.